The entry that follows covers one T cell receptor beta chain sequence. Its antigen is unidentified. Time point: peripheral blood 6 weeks after treatment start. Germline trimming cut 3 bases from V and 5 bases from J; bases unmatched to any gene: 7. Germline assignment: CDR1 SGHDT and CDR2 YYEEEE. The CDR3 consists of 17 residues. The sample originates from a study of PD-L1 blockade in urothelial cancer. Study-wide background: The researchers analyzed blood 3 weeks (second dose) and 6 weeks after treatment start.

Produced via immunoSEQ multiplex PCR; TCRdb's table is partial and in-frame only. The sample carries roughly 100,000 clones, approximately 87% recorded once. Study observations and caveats: At 3 weeks on treatment, tumor-associated clones expanded more with durable benefit. Prediction of better survival came from below-median pretreatment blood TCR clonality.

This receptor was obtained from a man between 65 and 85 years old with urothelial cancer. This rearrangement joins TRBV5-6 to TRBJ2-3, with 15 positions matching TRBD2. This specimen was PBMCs, taken around atezolizumab (anti-PD-L1) treatment. In nucleotides, the CDR3 is TGTGCCAGCAGCTCCTGGGGACTAGCGGGAGGAGTAGATACGCAGTATTTT. Amino acid sequence: CASSSWGLAGGVDTQYF.